This T cell receptor beta chain is drawn from a study of T cell responses to AZD1222 COVID-19 vaccine. Notes on the study in general: A mostly white British donor set with more females was recruited, and clonal diversity was possibly underestimated. None of the repertoires were sampled until the peak T cell response had passed.

Turning to this clone: Its antigen remains unidentified.

Libraries were prepared by immunoSEQ multiplex PCR; TCRdb keeps only in-frame clonotypes and omits some of them. The repertoire includes around 190,000 clones, 94% of them detected once, and about 1.5% sits in the top ten. The germline V gene has CDR1 SNHLY and CDR2 FYNNEI. V dropped 7 bases and J dropped 7; count of bases not matched to a gene: 8. The CDR3 consists of 13 residues. V is TRBV2 and J is TRBJ1-1, with TRBD1 identical over 8 bases. The sequencing here drew on peripheral blood, taken 28 days after the second AZD1222 dose. This sequence originates from an adult who received the AZD1222 COVID-19 vaccine. The CDR3 loop is CASTPGGYDEAFF. CDR3 coding DNA: TGTGCCAGCACCCCAGGGGGCTATGATGAAGCTTTCTTT.